What follows are 25 T cell receptor beta chains derived from one specimen sequenced in a study of blood T cell repertoires in COVID-19. Generated by immunoSEQ multiplex PCR, the TCRdb table keeps only in-frame clones and is missing some. This sample has about 16,000 clones, with around nine tenths found just once. The sample taken for sequencing was peripheral blood. Receptors originate from a human donor in a cohort sampled during active COVID-19.

The chain couples TRBV9 to TRBJ2-4; 11 bases agree with TRBD1. The trim removed 3 bases at V and 6 bases at J, leaving 5 bases unmatched. The CDR3 length is 15 residues. CDR1 and CDR2 from the germline V gene are SGDLS and YYNGEE. The CDR3 loop reads CASSAGQGAGNIQYF. The CDR3 bases are TGTGCCAGCAGCGCCGGACAGGGGGCAGGAAACATTCAGTACTTC.

This rearrangement joins TRBV27 to TRBJ1-1; weak D call: TRBD1 (5 bases). V lost 7 bases to trimming and J lost 1 base, with 13 bases between them. The CDR3 totals 14 residues. Per germline, CDR1 MNHEY and CDR2 SMNVEV (reference sequence). The CDR3 reads CASTPNRRNTEAFF. The CDR3 DNA follows: TGTGCCAGCACCCCTAACAGGCGGAACACTGAAGCTTTCTTT.

The rearrangement links TRBV11-3 to TRBJ2-7, with D unclear. From germline, CDR1 is SGHNT and CDR2 YENEEA. The V and J ends lost 0 bases and 3 bases respectively, with 6 bases between them. The CDR3 is 13 residues long. The CDR3 nucleotides read TGTGCCAGCAGCTTAGAACCAGTCTACGAGCAGTACTTC. It encodes CASSLEPVYEQYF.

V and J are TRBV18 and TRBJ1-1; D call uncertain. The germline V gene has CDR1 KGHSH and CDR2 LQKENI. Trimming took off 4 bases at V and 6 bases at J, with 12 bases between the two ends. CDR3 size: 13 residues. The CDR3 spells CASSLKTSAEAFF. Written as DNA, the CDR3 is TGTGCCAGCTCACTGAAGACGAGCGCTGAAGCTTTCTTT.

The rearrangement uses TRBV9 and TRBJ1-1, with TRBD1 matching 11 bases. The CDR3 has 16 amino acids. The J segment lost 1 base and the V segment lost 3 bases, leaving 5 bases of the junction unmatched. CDR1 is SGDLS and CDR2 is YYNGEE in the germline V gene. The CDR3 region is CASSAGQGVTNTEAFF. CDR3 in DNA: TGTGCCAGCAGCGCGGGACAGGGGGTGACGAACACTGAAGCTTTCTTT.

The gene calls are TRBV6-4 and TRBJ1-2; D may be TRBD1 (5 bases). The CDR3 has 16 amino acids. V lost 2 bases and J 4 bases, leaving 17 bases between the germline ends. Germline loops: CDR1 MRHNA, CDR2 SNTAGT. The CDR3 loop reads CASSDPRRGVVYGYTF. CDR3 bases: TGTGCCAGCAGTGACCCGCGGCGGGGGGTCGTCTATGGCTACACCTTC.

The chain links TRBV11-3 to TRBJ2-2; 7 positions agree with TRBD1. Germline values: CDR1 SGHNT, CDR2 YENEEA. With 1 base clipped from V and 6 bases from J, the junction kept 2 bases outside the gene matches. CDR3 length equals 14 residues. In nucleotides, the CDR3 is TGTGCCAGCAGCTTAGCCACAGGGGCCGGGGAGCTGTTTTTT. Translated: CASSLATGAGELFF.

The rearrangement links TRBV2 to TRBJ2-3; D perhaps matches TRBD1 (5 bases). The CDR3 runs 12 residues. The germline V gene encodes CDR1 SNHLY and CDR2 FYNNEI. V lost 6 bases to trimming and J lost 3 bases, with 7 bases between them. As DNA, the CDR3 is TGTGCCAGCAGATCAGGGACAGATACGCAGTATTTT. Translating gives CASRSGTDTQYF. The full variable domain, rest sourced from reference TRBV2 and TRBJ2-3, is EPEVTQTPSHQVTQMGQEVILRCVPISNHLYFYWYRQILGQKVEFLVSFYNNEISEKSEIFDDQFSVERPDGSNFTLKIRSTKLEDSAMYFCASRSGTDTQYFGPGTRLTVL.

The chain has TRBV4-2 and TRBJ2-1; D is possibly TRBD2 (5 bases). The CDR3 has 14 amino acids. Germline V lookup: CDR1 LGHNA, CDR2 YNFKEQ. V gave up 0 bases and J gave up 9 bases, with 12 bases separating them. This chain's CDR3 is CASSQDVSGSEQFF. The CDR3 DNA sequence: TGTGCCAGCAGCCAAGACGTTTCGGGGAGTGAGCAGTTCTTC.

The rearrangement joins TRBV4-1 to TRBJ2-7; 9 positions match TRBD1. This CDR3 contains 14 residues. Germline trimming cut 6 bases from V and 3 bases from J; bases unmatched to any gene: 6. Germline V gives CDR1 MGHRA, CDR2 YSYEKL. For the CDR3, the DNA is TGCGCCAGCAGTTCCGGGACAGGGATCTACGAGCAGTACTTC. Protein product: CASSSGTGIYEQYF.

This clone occurred a few times. This chain joins TRBV11-3 and TRBJ2-7; a weak D match, TRBD2 (5 bases). This CDR3 region has 14 residues. Germline CDR1 and CDR2: SGHNT and YENEEA. Trimming took off 3 bases at V and 1 base at J, with 10 bases between the two ends. The CDR3 coding sequence is TGTGCCAGCAGCTTGGACCCGGGGTCCTACGAGCAGTACTTC. Residues: CASSLDPGSYEQYF.

V usage is TRBV7-8 and J usage is TRBJ2-7; D is perhaps TRBD2 (6 bases). In germline, CDR1 is SGHVS, CDR2 FQNEAQ. Trimming took 5 bases from V and 3 from J, leaving 17 bases between them. This CDR3 comprises 15 residues. CDR3 nucleotide sequence: TGTGCCAGCAGCCCTAGGGGAGGCGGAGTCTACGAGCAGTACTTC. It specifies CASSPRGGGVYEQYF.

V usage is TRBV5-4 and J usage is TRBJ1-1, with TRBD1 as a possible D gene (5 bases). Germline loops: CDR1 SGHNT, CDR2 YYREEE (reference sequence). The CDR3 length is 15 residues. The V gene lost 2 bases and the J gene lost 3 bases, with 14 bases spanning the gap. For the CDR3, the DNA is TGTGCCAGCAGCTTTGGGGGGAAGTTGGACACTGAAGCTTTCTTT. Amino acid sequence: CASSFGGKLDTEAFF.

The chain uses TRBV5-8 and TRBJ1-4; D may be TRBD1 (6 bases). Germline CDR1 reads SGHTS; CDR2 reads YDEGEE. V shed 0 bases and J shed 3 bases, with 9 bases lying between them. The CDR3 extends over 15 amino acids. In DNA, the CDR3 is TGTGCCAGCAGCTTGGCCAGGGGTGCTAATGAAAAACTGTTTTTT. This translates into CASSLARGANEKLFF.

Note on this clone: The junction and the germline gene differ at one end; a read error may be behind it. The V call is TRBV7-9, the J call TRBJ2-1; TRBD2 matches at 8 bases. The germline V gene has CDR1 SEHNR and CDR2 FQNEAQ (reference sequence). This CDR3 contains 15 residues. The CDR3 DNA reads as TGTGCCAGCAGCCCAACTAGCGGAGATTACAATAAGCAGTTCTTC. Protein sequence: CASSPTSGDYNKQFF.

The rearrangement links TRBV3-1 (or the pseudogene TRBV3-2) to TRBJ2-7, with TRBD2 matching 11 bases. V gave up 0 bases and J gave up 1 base; unmatched junction bases: 8. From germline, CDR1 is LGHDT and CDR2 YNNKEL (reference sequence). CDR3 length equals 18 residues. The CDR3 DNA is TGTGCCAGCAGCCAAGATGGGACTAGCGGATCGATTTCCTACGAGCAGTACTTC. Protein: CASSQDGTSGSISYEQYF.

The rearrangement uses TRBV9 and TRBJ1-6, with 7 bases that match TRBD1. The length of the CDR3 is 15 residues. Looked up from germline, CDR1 is SGDLS and CDR2 is YYNGEE. The V gene end was trimmed by 4 bases and the J gene end by 7 bases; junction bases not matched to a gene: 8. The CDR3 bases are TGTGCCAGCAGCCTGATGACAGGGCAAAATTCACCCCTCCACTTT. It yields the protein CASSLMTGQNSPLHF.

This chain joins TRBV2 and TRBJ2-6; the match to TRBD1 covers 7 bases. The CDR3 contains 15 residues. Looked up from germline, CDR1 is SNHLY and CDR2 is FYNNEI. Trimming removed 6 bases from V and 4 bases from J; junction bases left unmatched: 6. The CDR3, as DNA: TGTGCCAGCAGGGCACAGGGGCTCGGGGCCAACGTCCTGACTTTC. As protein: CASRAQGLGANVLTF. Supplemented by reference TRBV2 and TRBJ2-6, the full variable domain reads EPEVTQTPSHQVTQMGQEVILRCVPISNHLYFYWYRQILGQKVEFLVSFYNNEISEKSEIFDDQFSVERPDGSNFTLKIRSTKLEDSAMYFCASRAQGLGANVLTFGAGSRLTVL.

The chain uses TRBV3-1 (or the pseudogene TRBV3-2) and TRBJ2-3, with TRBD2 matching 9 bases. CDR3 length: 16 residues. Germline CDR1 is LGHDT and CDR2 is YNNKEL (reference sequence). Losses at the gene ends were 0 bases for V and 5 bases for J; bases not matched to a gene: 6. This CDR3 reads CASSQDLLAGRDTQYF. The CDR3 DNA reads as TGTGCCAGCAGCCAAGATTTGCTAGCGGGGAGAGATACGCAGTATTTT.

The rearrangement links TRBV7-9 to TRBJ1-5, with D uncertain. Germline lookup yields CDR1 SEHNR and CDR2 FQNEAQ (reference sequence). The CDR3 loop spans 15 amino acids. The ends were cut back, 5 bases at V and 0 bases at J, with 11 bases in the middle. In nucleotides, the CDR3 is TGTGCCAGCAGCCCAGCGGGATATAGCAATCAGCCCCAGCATTTT. Encoded protein: CASSPAGYSNQPQHF. Together with reference TRBV7-9 and TRBJ1-5, the CDR3 gives the full variable domain: DTGVSQNPRHKITKRGQNVTFRCDPISEHNRLYWYRQTLGQGPEFLTYFQNEAQLEKSRLLSDRFSAERPKGSFSTLEIQRTEQGDSAMYLCASSPAGYSNQPQHFGDGTRLSIL.

The gene calls are TRBV5-1 and TRBJ1-1; no clear D gene. The V end was cut by 4 bases, the J end by 6 bases, with 10 bases between. Germline V lookup: CDR1 SGHRS, CDR2 YFSETQ. The length of the CDR3 is 12 residues. This chain's CDR3 is CASSQQESEAFF. The CDR3 nucleotides are TGCGCCAGCAGCCAGCAGGAATCTGAAGCTTTCTTT.

The gene calls are TRBV7-3 and TRBJ2-3, with D possibly being TRBD2 (5 bases). The germline gives CDR1 SGHTA, CDR2 FQGTGA. V was trimmed by 3 bases and J by 0 bases, leaving 7 bases between them. There are 14 residues in the CDR3. DNA of the CDR3: TGTGCCAGCAGCTTCGGACTCAGCACAGATACGCAGTATTTT. Amino acids: CASSFGLSTDTQYF. Filled out from reference TRBV7-3 and TRBJ2-3, the complete variable domain reads GAGVSQTPSNKVTEKGKYVELRCDPISGHTALYWYRQSLGQGPEFLIYFQGTGAADDSGLPNDRFFAVRPEGSVSTLKIQRTERGDSAVYLCASSFGLSTDTQYFGPGTRLTVL.

The chain has TRBV2 and TRBJ2-3; 11 bases are a match to TRBD2. Trimming cost V 8 bases and J 1 base; bases outside gene matches: 5. The CDR3 contains 15 residues. Germline assignment: CDR1 SNHLY and CDR2 FYNNEI. The chain's CDR3 is CASRQLAGGTDTQYF. DNA of the CDR3: TGTGCCAGCCGCCAACTAGCGGGAGGCACAGATACGCAGTATTTT. The full variable domain, completed using reference TRBV2 and TRBJ2-3, is EPEVTQTPSHQVTQMGQEVILRCVPISNHLYFYWYRQILGQKVEFLVSFYNNEISEKSEIFDDQFSVERPDGSNFTLKIRSTKLEDSAMYFCASRQLAGGTDTQYFGPGTRLTVL.

The chain is built from TRBV6-6 and TRBJ1-3, with TRBD1 matching over 8 bases. The ends lost 5 bases at V and 1 base at J; junction bases unmatched: 7. The germline V gene has CDR1 MNHNY and CDR2 SVGAGI (reference sequence). The CDR3 extends over 16 amino acids. CDR3 DNA: TGTGCCAGCAGTCGATTGCAGGGGGCTTCTGGAAACACCATATATTTT. Translating gives CASSRLQGASGNTIYF.

The rearrangement uses TRBV9 and TRBJ1-1; D is undetermined. The germline V gene encodes CDR1 SGDLS and CDR2 YYNGEE. CDR3 length: 12 residues. V lost 4 bases, J lost 7 bases, and 11 bases lay in between. Here the CDR3 reads CASSSSGVEAFF. CDR3 coding DNA: TGTGCCAGCAGCTCAAGCGGGGTTGAAGCTTTCTTT.